This T cell receptor (beta chain) was captured by sequencing in a study of identical twins (dated by TCRdb to the mid-2010s). Concerning the study at large: To test whether fetal clonotypes persist, the study used deep sequencing on TCR alpha and beta repertoires from monozygotic twins, unrelated adults of various ages, and cord blood. Replicate twin experiments were performed at different times using different library preparation protocols to rule out contamination.

Every donor was a healthy Caucasian. Three pairs of female monozygotic twins, all aged roughly 18 to 29 years, made up the twin cohort. The RNA used for TCR libraries was isolated from peripheral blood mononuclear cells. Details on this clonotype: Its recognized antigen is unknown. Qualities for individual bases were not recorded, and no much larger clone is one base off.

General conclusions and limits of the study: A weaker excess of twin sharing was found in beta out-of-frame sequences because the signal-to-noise ratio was lowered by fewer shared sequences. In monozygotic twins, out-of-frame TCR alpha sharing was systematically underestimated by recombination models, although the models agreed with sharing between unrelated individuals. Out-of-frame TCR alpha sequences shared between twins showed an excess of low generation-probability sequences compared with coincidental sharing between unrelated individuals. Conclusions relied on cross-sectional statistical analysis, since the same donors could not be followed over many years. Invariant T cells such as MAIT and iNKT could partly confound zero-insertion analyses, though diverse VJ usage argued against this for most clonotypes. Abundant cord blood beta clonotypes carried fewer insertions; young adult naive repertoires showed a weaker similar trend, while memory repertoires showed none.

Receptor amplification or capture employed 5' RACE. Sequencing relied on an Illumina HiSeq 2000. A universal primer binding site was added through template switching, and the final cDNA carried a unique molecular identifier so that TCR cDNA molecules could be counted accurately. Specific primers in the conserved constant-segment region were used to synthesize first-strand cDNA for the TCR alpha and beta chains. Each cDNA library was double barcoded, with a SMART-Mk sample barcode plus Illumina barcodes, to control for contamination. Two successive PCR steps introduced TruSeq adapter sequences along with Illumina sample barcodes. The TCR alpha and beta cDNA libraries were sequenced on the Illumina HiSeq platform using custom primers. Regarding the original processing steps: Unique molecular identifiers were extracted from raw reads with MiGEC, and CDR3 positions were determined with MiXCR. For each individual, recombination models were inferred using an EM algorithm with the repgenHMM and IGoR tools. Shared clonotypes were analyzed with the tcR package in R, and sharing was normalized by the product of cloneset sizes. To study raw recombination free of thymic and clonal selection effects, out-of-frame nonproductive sequences were analyzed. Using fastp trimming at Q25 and MiXCR clonotype assembly, TCRdb reanalyzed the public sequencing data and kept in-frame beta chains. Every entry covers one CDR3 protein and lists the most common genes and DNA from its rows. The V and J calls here are based on TCRdb, not the publication. For this sample there are fewer than 800,000 distinct CDR3 sequences; about 7.6% appear just once. Roughly 1.6% of the sample comes from the top ten.

The same sample was also used in a study of yellow fever vaccine responses in identical twins. The second investigation adds: According to the authors, in identical twins the way T cells responded to vaccination appeared partly convergent and partly personalized. In the study, vaccine-responding T cell clones were precisely tracked in identical twins.

The TCR was taken from a woman between 18 and 29 years old in good health. Source material: PBMCs.

The nucleotides read TGTGCCATCAGAGGTCAAACGGTAAACACCGGGGAGCTGTTTTTT. Its protein is CAIRGQTVNTGELFF. This sequence uses TRBV10-3 and TRBJ2-2; confidence is insufficient to name the D gene. V is cut by 6 bases and J by 2 bases, and the space between the germline ends is 13 bases. CDR1 and CDR2 are read off the germline V gene as ENHRY and SYGVKD. The CDR3 sequence holds 15 residues, the cysteine and phenylalanine included. CDR3 DNA only is kept here, 45 bases in frame from base 1.